Presented here are 8 T cell receptor beta chains from one specimen sequenced in a study of cytomegalovirus exposure and HLA in healthy donors. Primers for the PCR totalled 60 Vbeta and 13 Jbeta. The assay was immunoSEQ multiplex PCR, and TCRdb's table has in-frame clones only and misses some. The sample has 150,000 to 200,000 clones, 77% seen once. The sequencing input was PBMCs. Receptors were obtained from a woman aged 40-49 years in good health and CMV-seropositive.

The V call is TRBV5-1, the J call TRBJ2-1, with 8 bases matching TRBD2. This CDR3 spans 14 amino acids. Germline V lookup: CDR1 SGHRS, CDR2 YFSETQ. V shed 4 bases, J shed 4 bases, and the junction held 4 bases outside the gene matches. CDR3 nucleotide sequence: TGCGCCAGCAGCGCCGGACTAGCTTACAATGAGCAGTTCTTC. Protein product: CASSAGLAYNEQFF.

This clone has a handful of counts. This rearrangement joins TRBV4-1 to TRBJ2-5, with D perhaps matching TRBD2 (6 bases). The CDR3 contains 16 residues. Germline-derived CDR1 and CDR2 are MGHRA and YSYEKL. Between the trimmed V and J ends, which lost 1 base and 5 bases, there was a span of 17 bases. The CDR3 DNA is TGCGCCAGCAGCCAAGGGGGATTGCGGGAAGGTGAGACCCAGTACTTC. Protein: CASSQGGLREGETQYF.

This clone occurred a few times. The chain is built from TRBV28 and TRBJ1-1, with D unresolved. Germline loops: CDR1 MDHEN, CDR2 SYDVKM. This CDR3 has 13 residues. V lost 6 bases and J lost 8, with 16 bases in between. The CDR3 DNA sequence: TGTGCCAGCAGCCCTCCGGGGTTCAAGGAAGCTTTCTTT. Translated: CASSPPGFKEAFF.

This chain connects TRBV28 to TRBJ1-5, with a weak D call TRBD1 (6 bases). Germline CDR1 reads MDHEN; CDR2 reads SYDVKM. V was pared by 6 bases and J by 2 bases, with 23 bases between. The CDR3 loop spans 18 amino acids. CDR3 sequence (DNA): TGTGCCAGCAGCGCCGAATCCCTGGGGGGGCGAGGCAATCAGCCCCAGCATTTT. Amino acids: CASSAESLGGRGNQPQHF. Using reference TRBV28 and TRBJ1-5 for the parts outside the CDR3, the full variable domain is DVKVTQSSRYLVKRTGEKVFLECVQDMDHENMFWYRQDPGLGLRLIYFSYDVKMKEKGDIPEGYSVSREKKERFSLILESASTNQTSMYLCASSAESLGGRGNQPQHFGDGTRLSIL.

In nucleotides, the CDR3 is TGTGCCAGCAGTTCGACAGGTCGCTCTGGGGCCAACGTCCTGACTTTC. Protein: CASSSTGRSGANVLTF. V usage is TRBV6-5 and J usage is TRBJ2-6; TRBD1 might be the D (6 bases). Trimming cost V 4 bases and J 0 bases, with 10 bases left between them. The CDR3 spans 16 residues. CDR1 is MNHEY, CDR2 SVGAGI, per germline.

The chain carries TRBV2 and TRBJ2-7; D possibly corresponds to TRBD1 (6 bases). V was clipped by 6 bases and J by 5 bases, with 14 bases between them. Germline V gene sequence: CDR1 SNHLY, CDR2 FYNNEI. This CDR3 comprises 13 residues. This CDR3 reads CASRDSGTHEQYF. The CDR3 DNA is TGTGCCAGCAGGGACAGTGGAACCCACGAGCAGTACTTC.

The J gene is TRBJ1-2, the V gene TRBV2, with unresolved D. The V end was cut by 2 bases, the J end by 2 bases, with 6 bases between. CDR1 and CDR2 (germline): SNHLY, FYNNEI. The CDR3 loop spans 13 amino acids. CDR3 nucleotide sequence: TGTGCCAGCAGTGAATCAGGAAACTATGGCTACACCTTC. It codes for CASSESGNYGYTF.

This chain links TRBV13 with TRBJ2-5; D may be TRBD1 (5 bases). The germline V and J ends were trimmed by 1 base and 6 bases, with 9 bases remaining between them. The CDR3 consists of 13 residues. In germline, CDR1 is PRHDT, CDR2 FYEKMQ (reference sequence). CDR3 sequence (DNA): TGTGCCAGCAGCTTAGAAAGGGGAAAGACCCAGTACTTC. Translated, it gives CASSLERGKTQYF.